The entry below describes one T cell receptor (beta chain). This clone's antigen is unknown. Per-base qualities were not stored, and no clone one base away is much larger. The immunoSEQ Assay, which relies on bias-controlled multiplex PCR amplification of genomic DNA, was used to profile TCRbeta CDR3 regions. The study's processing was this. To quantify the absolute abundance of each unique TCRbeta CDR3 region, the sequences were collapsed and filtered. Differential abundance was tested with two models: a binomial (Fisher-equivalent) model and a beta-binomial model that adds time-dependent variance fitted from healthy donors. Clones with fewer than 5 combined templates were removed, and a clone was called differentially abundant if the clone's Benjamini-Hochberg FDR was below 0.01. The form v = (b*log(k)+a)^2 was used to model beta-binomial variance as a function of total template count across the two samples. Sourced from immuneACCESS, this table was stored by TCRdb with only in-frame sequences that have V and J called. A share of the clones is absent; for the studies checked, an unresolved V gene accounts for under half, and the remainder has no known explanation. V and J calls and clone size are as listed in that table; D and trimming were resolved from the DNA. This sample comprises about 82,000 clones, about 87% of them detected only once. Of the sample, around 7% is held by the ten largest clones.

No immune events, such as infections, were documented for the healthy donors during the collection period. Blood repertoires from healthy donors were used as a training cohort for calibrating time-dependent variance in a beta-binomial model of differential abundance of T-cell clones. The training cohort comprised about ten healthy donors, 3 female and 7 male. Donor ages ranged from 29 to 64 years, with an average of about 44 years. Obtained from a commercial supplier, whole blood was collected from each healthy donor at three time points set around two weeks apart. For immunosequencing, genomic DNA was extracted from whole blood that had not been sorted. The data belong to a study of identifying expanded T cells in peripheral blood (dated by TCRdb to between 2018 and 2021). As for the study more broadly: Four technical replicates, made by sequencing separate aliquots from the same pool of genomic DNA, were compared pairwise.

The CDR3, cysteine through phenylalanine, is 17 amino acids long. Only the CDR3 region is kept as DNA, spanning 51 bases read in frame from base 1. From V the trimming removes 0 bases and from J it removes 0 bases, while the gene matches leave 1 base of the junction unaccounted for. CDR1 SGHNT and CDR2 YYREEE were looked up in the germline V gene (reference sequence). Broader findings and caveats from the paper: Across all healthy donors, variance in clone template counts between roughly two-week samples was found to increase significantly with total template count. The authors expected biological variance in healthy repertoires might increase further over much longer intervals such as months to years. The beta-binomial model significantly reduced the number of clones called differentially abundant and the false-positive rate across all healthy-donor time intervals. Approximately 1.2 differentially abundant clones were flagged by the binomial model between technical replicates, whereas about 16.4 and 19 were flagged over about two weeks and four weeks, respectively.

The rearrangement combines TRBV5-4 with TRBJ2-5; the junction holds 14 bases that match TRBD2. This TCR was recovered from a person between 18 and 69 years old in good health. The specimen sequenced was blood. Here is the DNA: TGTGCCAGCAGCTTGGGACTAGCGGGGGGGCACCAAGAGACCCAGTACTTC. Its translation reads: CASSLGLAGGHQETQYF. Here the CDR3 is joined to the reference TRBV5-4 and TRBJ2-5 genes, and the full variable domain is: ETGVTQSPTHLIKTRGQQVTLRCSSQSGHNTVSWYQQALGQGPQFIFQYYREEENGRGNFPPRFSGLQFPNYSSELNVNALELDDSALYLCASSLGLAGGHQETQYFGPGTRLLVL.